A selection of T cell receptor beta chains follows, all from one sample in a study of blood T cell repertoires in COVID-19. Data came from immunoSEQ multiplex PCR; TCRdb stores just in-frame clones and leaves some out. The table includes about 420,000 clones, around nine tenths detected once. The material sequenced was peripheral blood. These receptors all come from a man between 18 and 29 years old with COVID-19, enrolled during active disease. CDR3s include the opening cysteine and the closing phenylalanine or tryptophan. Each record gives: V gene, J gene, CDR3 length, D gene, CDR3 DNA, CDR3 protein. The D gene is left open where the match is weak.

v_gene: TRBV12-5; j_gene: TRBJ2-7; len: 13; d_gene: TRBD1; CDR3nt: TGTGCTAGTGGTTTTGACCTAGGGACAGGCGCTCTCTTC; CDR3aa: CASGFDLGTGALF
v_gene: TRBV11-2; j_gene: TRBJ2-7; len: 14; d_gene: TRBD2; CDR3nt: TGTGCCAGCAGACTAGCGGGGGGGAGCTACGAGCAGTACTTC; CDR3aa: CASRLAGGSYEQYF
v_gene: TRBV6-6; j_gene: TRBJ2-3; len: 16; d_gene: TRBD2; CDR3nt: TGTGCCAGCAGTTACACTGCGGGGGGGCGGGTAGATACGCAGTATTTT; CDR3aa: CASSYTAGGRVDTQYF
v_gene: TRBV6-5; j_gene: TRBJ1-1; len: 15; d_gene: .; CDR3nt: TGTGCCAGCAGTTACGGGTGGGGGAGGGAGACTGAAGCTTTCTTT; CDR3aa: CASSYGWGRETEAFF
v_gene: TRBV10-2; j_gene: TRBJ1-5; len: 14; d_gene: TRBD1; CDR3nt: TGCGCCAGCAGTGACCACAGGGGCGTTCAGCCCCAGCATTTT; CDR3aa: CASSDHRGVQPQHF
v_gene: TRBV6-1; j_gene: TRBJ1-1; len: 13; d_gene: .; CDR3nt: TGTGCCAGCAGTGAAGACCTAAACACTGAAGCTTTCTTT; CDR3aa: CASSEDLNTEAFF
v_gene: TRBV19; j_gene: TRBJ1-4; len: 13; d_gene: .; CDR3nt: TGTGCCAGTAGACAGGGACGGGTTGAAAAACTGTTTTTT; CDR3aa: CASRQGRVEKLFF
v_gene: TRBV30; j_gene: TRBJ2-3; len: 14; d_gene: TRBD2; CDR3nt: TGTGCCTGGAGTGGCGGGAGGAGCACAGATACGCAGTATTTT; CDR3aa: CAWSGGRSTDTQYF
v_gene: TRBV18; j_gene: TRBJ2-5; len: 15; d_gene: TRBD1; CDR3nt: TGTGCCAGCTCACCAGGGGGACAGCCACAAGAGACCCAGTACTTC; CDR3aa: CASSPGGQPQETQYF
v_gene: TRBV2; j_gene: TRBJ2-3; len: 14; d_gene: .; CDR3nt: TGTGCCAGCAGTGAGAGGCCGAGCACAGATACGCAGTATTTT; CDR3aa: CASSERPSTDTQYF
v_gene: TRBV7-9; j_gene: TRBJ1-2; len: 16; d_gene: .; CDR3nt: TGTGCCAGCAGCCACCCTAGACGGGGGGCGCGTGCTGGCTACACCTTC; CDR3aa: CASSHPRRGARAGYTF
v_gene: TRBV5-6; j_gene: TRBJ1-2; len: 14; d_gene: TRBD1; CDR3nt: TGTGCCAGCAGACGCGTACAGGGGGCTGATGGCTACACCTTC; CDR3aa: CASRRVQGADGYTF
v_gene: TRBV6-2/TRBV6-3; j_gene: TRBJ2-7; len: 14; d_gene: .; CDR3nt: TGTGCCAGCAGTTACGACGGGGTCGCCTACGAGCAGTACTTC; CDR3aa: CASSYDGVAYEQYF
v_gene: TRBV13; j_gene: TRBJ2-7; len: 13; d_gene: TRBD2; CDR3nt: TGTGCCAGCAGCGTTAGCGGGAGCAACGAGCAGTACTTC; CDR3aa: CASSVSGSNEQYF
v_gene: TRBV7-9; j_gene: TRBJ1-1; len: 14; d_gene: TRBD1; CDR3nt: TGTGCCAGCACCCCCGGACAGGGTGGAACTGAAGCTTTCTTT; CDR3aa: CASTPGQGGTEAFF
v_gene: TRBV14; j_gene: TRBJ2-5; len: 17; d_gene: TRBD2; CDR3nt: TGTGCCAGCAGCCCCGCATCTGGACTAGCGGGAGGGGAGACCCAGTACTTC; CDR3aa: CASSPASGLAGGETQYF
v_gene: TRBV11-3; j_gene: TRBJ1-3; len: 15; d_gene: .; CDR3nt: TGTGCCAGCAGCTTATCGTGGGGCCGTGGAAACACCATATATTTT; CDR3aa: CASSLSWGRGNTIYF